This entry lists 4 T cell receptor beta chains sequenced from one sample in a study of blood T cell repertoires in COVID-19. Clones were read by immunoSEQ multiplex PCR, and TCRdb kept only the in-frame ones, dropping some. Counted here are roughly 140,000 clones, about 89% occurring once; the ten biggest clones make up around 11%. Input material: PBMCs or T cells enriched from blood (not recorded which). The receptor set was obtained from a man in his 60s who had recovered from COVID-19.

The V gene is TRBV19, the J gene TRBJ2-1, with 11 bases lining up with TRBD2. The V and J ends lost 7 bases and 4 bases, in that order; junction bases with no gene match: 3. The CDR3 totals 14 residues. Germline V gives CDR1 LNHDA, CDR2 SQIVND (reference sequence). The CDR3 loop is CASTASGGYNEQFF. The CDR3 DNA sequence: TGTGCCAGTACGGCTAGCGGGGGGTACAATGAGCAGTTCTTC. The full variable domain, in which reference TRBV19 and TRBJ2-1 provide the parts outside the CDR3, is DGGITQSPKYLFRKEGQNVTLSCEQNLNHDAMYWYRQDPGQGLRLIYYSQIVNDFQKGDIAEGYSVSREKKESFPLTVTSAQKNPTAFYLCASTASGGYNEQFFGPGTRLTVL.

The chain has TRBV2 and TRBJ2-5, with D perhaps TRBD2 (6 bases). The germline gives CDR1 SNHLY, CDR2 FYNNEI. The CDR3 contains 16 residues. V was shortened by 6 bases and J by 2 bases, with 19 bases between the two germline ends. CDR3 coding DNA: TGTGCCAGCAGGAGTTCTTCCGGGACTCCGCAAGAGACCCAGTACTTC. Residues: CASRSSSGTPQETQYF. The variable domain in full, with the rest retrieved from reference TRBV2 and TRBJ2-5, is EPEVTQTPSHQVTQMGQEVILRCVPISNHLYFYWYRQILGQKVEFLVSFYNNEISEKSEIFDDQFSVERPDGSNFTLKIRSTKLEDSAMYFCASRSSSGTPQETQYFGPGTRLLVL.

Here the CDR3 reads CASIAGSGNTIYF. The CDR3 DNA reads as TGTGCCAGCATAGCGGGCTCTGGAAACACCATATATTTT. The chain is built from TRBV2 and TRBJ1-3, with D unresolved. The germline V and J ends were trimmed by 7 bases and 0 bases, with 7 bases remaining between them. The CDR3 has 13 residues. Per the germline V gene, CDR1 is SNHLY and CDR2 is FYNNEI. Complete variable domain (other parts from reference TRBV2 and TRBJ1-3): EPEVTQTPSHQVTQMGQEVILRCVPISNHLYFYWYRQILGQKVEFLVSFYNNEISEKSEIFDDQFSVERPDGSNFTLKIRSTKLEDSAMYFCASIAGSGNTIYFGEGSWLTVV.

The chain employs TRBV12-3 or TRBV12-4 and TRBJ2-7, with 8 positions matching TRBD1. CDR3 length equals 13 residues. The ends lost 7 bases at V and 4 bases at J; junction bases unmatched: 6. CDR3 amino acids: CASKGQVRYEQYF. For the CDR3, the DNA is TGTGCCAGCAAGGGACAGGTTAGGTACGAGCAGTACTTC.